These 22 T cell receptor beta chains came from one sample sequenced in a study of graft-versus-host responses after intestinal transplantation. Sequencing was performed with immunoSEQ multiplex PCR; in TCRdb, only in-frame clones are kept and a portion is missing. The sample contains about 90,000 clones, about 93% of which appear only once. For these TCRs, the target antigens are not known. Sequencing was performed on unstimulated CD8+ T cells sorted from spleen or lymph node cells, taken before transplant. These receptors were taken from a human donor who was the organ donor for an intestinal transplant.

V is TRBV4-1 and J is TRBJ2-7; 7 positions agree with TRBD2. Germline V gene data show CDR1 as MGHRA and CDR2 as YSYEKL. The V gene end was trimmed by 4 bases and the J gene end by 2 bases; junction bases not matched to a gene: 11. This CDR3 region has 16 residues. DNA of the CDR3: TGCGCCAGCAGCCCCTTCGGTGGCGGGAGTCCCTACGAGCAGTACTTC. Protein: CASSPFGGGSPYEQYF.

The rearrangement joins TRBV4-3 to TRBJ1-3; D gene unclear. In germline, CDR1 is LGHNA, CDR2 YSLEER. The CDR3 runs 13 residues. V gave up 0 bases and J gave up 4 bases, with 4 bases separating them. As DNA, the CDR3 is TGCGCCAGCAGCCAAGACAGGGGAAACACCATATATTTT. This encodes CASSQDRGNTIYF.

The chain recombines TRBV6-1 with TRBJ1-2; 7 nucleotides line up with TRBD1. Unmatched junction bases numbered 8, after V lost 2 bases and J lost 5 bases. The CDR3 runs to 15 residues. CDR1 is MNHNS and CDR2 is SASEGT in the germline V gene. In DNA form, the CDR3 reads TGTGCCAGCAGTGAAAGTGGGACAGCCCATTATGGCTACACCTTC. This translates into CASSESGTAHYGYTF.

V is TRBV7-6 and J is TRBJ2-2; a possible D gene is TRBD2 (6 bases). This CDR3 contains 16 residues. V was clipped by 1 base and J by 6 bases, with 15 bases between them. CDR1 is SGHVS, CDR2 FNYEAQ, per germline. The CDR3 DNA is TGTGCCAGCAGCTTAGGTCCTACGGGAGTCCCCGGGGAGCTGTTTTTT. Translated: CASSLGPTGVPGELFF.

Worth noting for this clone: The same CDR3 is also encoded by other DNA sequences in this sample. The V gene is TRBV27, the J gene TRBJ2-7; TRBD2 matches 9 bases. Germline CDR1 MNHEY, CDR2 SMNVEV (reference sequence). This CDR3 is built from 15 residues. The junction had 4 bases not matched to a gene; V was cut back by 3 bases and J by 1 base. The CDR3 is CASSFSGRGSYEQYF. The DNA for the CDR3 is TGTGCCAGCAGTTTTAGCGGGAGAGGGTCCTACGAGCAGTACTTC.

The chain carries TRBV27 and TRBJ1-5; 7 bases are shared with TRBD1. The germline V gene has CDR1 MNHEY and CDR2 SMNVEV (reference sequence). Losses at the gene ends were 3 bases for V and 1 base for J; bases not matched to a gene: 3. This CDR3 comprises 15 residues. The CDR3 loop is CASSLAGQSNQPQHF. CDR3 nucleotides: TGTGCCAGCAGTTTGGCGGGACAGAGCAATCAGCCCCAGCATTTT.

The J gene is TRBJ2-7, the V gene TRBV7-9; 9 bases map to TRBD2. Germline V gene data show CDR1 as SEHNR and CDR2 as FQNEAQ (reference sequence). The CDR3 is 17 residues long. V gave up 8 bases and J gave up 0 bases; unmatched junction bases: 14. CDR3 sequence: CASCHTVAGANSYEQYF. The CDR3 DNA is TGTGCCAGCTGCCATACAGTAGCGGGGGCCAACTCCTACGAGCAGTACTTC.

The V and J genes are TRBV18 and TRBJ2-7; a possible D gene is TRBD1 (6 bases). V was cut by 2 bases and J by 3 bases, with 14 bases left in between. This CDR3 has 15 amino acids. Per germline, CDR1 KGHSH and CDR2 LQKENI. The CDR3 loop reads CASSPIGTPNYEQYF. CDR3 nucleotide sequence: TGTGCCAGCTCACCAATTGGGACACCGAACTACGAGCAGTACTTC.

The J gene is TRBJ1-1, the V gene TRBV5-1; TRBD1 matches at 11 bases. Germline CDR1 and CDR2: SGHRS and YFSETQ. The junction had 5 bases not matched to a gene; V was cut back by 4 bases and J by 6 bases. The CDR3 spans 14 residues. The CDR3 DNA sequence: TGCGCCAGCAGCACGGGACAGGGGGTCCCTGAAGCTTTCTTT. Amino acid sequence: CASSTGQGVPEAFF. The entire variable domain, with the rest obtained from reference TRBV5-1 and TRBJ1-1, is as follows: KAGVTQTPRYLIKTRGQQVTLSCSPISGHRSVSWYQQTPGQGLQFLFEYFSETQRNKGNFPGRFSGRQFSNSRSEMNVSTLELGDSALYLCASSTGQGVPEAFFGQGTRLTVV.

This chain connects TRBV6-5 to TRBJ1-1; D is unclear. The germline V gene encodes CDR1 MNHEY and CDR2 SVGAGI. Trimming stripped 6 bases from V and 7 bases from J, with 12 bases between. The CDR3 has 12 residues. This chain's CDR3 is CASRPSEGEAFF. The DNA for the CDR3 is TGTGCCAGCAGGCCCTCCGAGGGTGAAGCTTTCTTT.

This clone was seen just once. V and J are TRBV5-5 and TRBJ2-7; unclear D gene. CDR1 is SGHKS, CDR2 YYEKEE, per germline (reference sequence). This CDR3 contains 12 residues. V gave up 4 bases and J gave up 3 bases, with 8 bases separating them. The CDR3 DNA follows: TGTGCCAGCAGCGCACCGAGCTACGAGCAGTACTTC. This gives the protein CASSAPSYEQYF.

The genes are TRBV19 and TRBJ2-7, with D perhaps matching TRBD1 (6 bases). Trimming cost V 1 base and J 1 base, with 8 bases left between them. CDR1 LNHDA and CDR2 SQIVND come from the germline V gene (reference sequence). The CDR3 runs to 14 residues. The CDR3 here is CASSIGTASYEQYF. The CDR3 DNA is TGTGCCAGTAGTATAGGGACAGCGTCCTACGAGCAGTACTTC.

This chain uses TRBV6-5 with TRBJ2-5; D may be TRBD2 (6 bases). Trimming removed 3 bases from V and 2 bases from J, with 10 bases in between. This CDR3 spans 14 amino acids. Germline V gene data show CDR1 as MNHEY and CDR2 as SVGAGI. The CDR3 nucleotides are TGTGCCAGCAGTTATTCGGGGGTTCAAGAGACCCAGTACTTC. This translates into CASSYSGVQETQYF.

V is TRBV7-6 and J is TRBJ2-7; 7 bases fit TRBD2. Germline trimming cut 3 bases from V and 2 bases from J; bases unmatched to any gene: 10. CDR3 length equals 16 residues. Germline V lookup: CDR1 SGHVS, CDR2 FNYEAQ. The CDR3 reads CASSLGGGETTYEQYF. The CDR3, as DNA: TGTGCCAGCAGCTTGGGTGGGGGGGAAACAACCTACGAGCAGTACTTC.

The chain has TRBV4-1 and TRBJ2-2; perhaps TRBD2 as D (5 bases). Germline V lookup: CDR1 MGHRA, CDR2 YSYEKL. CDR3 length: 13 residues. The V gene lost 10 bases and the J gene lost 4 bases, with 13 bases spanning the gap. CDR3 region: CATLLEGTGELFF. In DNA, the CDR3 is TGCGCCACCCTCCTAGAGGGCACCGGGGAGCTGTTTTTT.

The chain joins TRBV21-1 to TRBJ2-7; TRBD1 is the table's D call and was not checked against the DNA. TRBV21-1 is classified as a pseudogene. The CDR3 extends over 14 amino acids. DNA of the CDR3: TGTGCCAGCAGCCGACGACAGGGCCGCTACGAGCAGTACTTC. It is translated as CASSRRQGRYEQYF.

The chain carries TRBV11-2 and TRBJ2-1; 8 nucleotides match TRBD2. The CDR3 runs to 13 residues. CDR1 and CDR2 from the germline V gene are SGHAT and FQNNGV. V lost 7 bases, J lost 7 bases, and 6 bases stayed unmatched. The CDR3 reads CASTGLGLNEQFF. CDR3 sequence (DNA): TGTGCCAGCACGGGACTAGGATTGAATGAGCAGTTCTTC.

The chain combines TRBV13 with TRBJ1-1; perhaps TRBD1 as D (6 bases). V gave up 5 bases and J gave up 3 bases, with 10 bases separating them. The CDR3 runs 13 residues. Germline CDR1 and CDR2: PRHDT and FYEKMQ (reference sequence). The CDR3 DNA sequence: TGTGCCAGCAGCGGACCAGGGGACACTGAAGCTTTCTTT. Protein product: CASSGPGDTEAFF.

V and J are TRBV27 and TRBJ2-1; D possibly corresponds to TRBD2 (7 bases). The CDR3 length is 16 residues. V was cut by 7 bases and J by 5 bases, with 21 bases left in between. Germline assignment: CDR1 MNHEY and CDR2 SMNVEV (reference sequence). CDR3: CASMTSAGAQDNEQFF. CDR3 sequence (DNA): TGTGCCAGCATGACGTCGGCGGGGGCCCAAGACAATGAGCAGTTCTTC.

This clone was seen a single time. V gene TRBV4-1 combines with J gene TRBJ2-1; 9 bases are a match to TRBD1. The CDR3 is 15 amino acids. The V and J ends lost 4 bases and 6 bases, in that order; junction bases with no gene match: 7. Per the germline V gene, CDR1 is MGHRA and CDR2 is YSYEKL. This CDR3 is CASSPQGQGTNEQFF. DNA of the CDR3: TGCGCCAGCAGCCCGCAAGGACAGGGGACCAATGAGCAGTTCTTC.

V usage is TRBV9 and J usage is TRBJ2-1; 7 bases fit TRBD2. This CDR3 is 14 amino acids long. Per germline, CDR1 SGDLS and CDR2 YYNGEE. J gave up 4 bases and V 5 bases, and 6 bases lay outside the gene matches. This chain's CDR3 is CASSPTGGYNEQFF. DNA for the CDR3: TGTGCCAGCAGTCCCACCGGGGGGTACAATGAGCAGTTCTTC.

The chain couples TRBV25-1 to TRBJ2-7; 9 bases map to TRBD2. The length of the CDR3 is 13 residues. Germline trimming cut 3 bases from V and 5 bases from J; bases unmatched to any gene: 2. The germline V gene encodes CDR1 MGHDK and CDR2 SYGVNS. CDR3 in amino acids: CASSDEREDEQYF. In DNA, the CDR3 is TGTGCCAGCAGTGATGAGCGGGAGGACGAGCAGTACTTC.